The rows below give T cell receptor beta chains drawn from one sample of a study of control samples from healthy donors and cancer patients. The data were produced by immunoSEQ multiplex PCR, yet TCRdb's version contains in-frame clones alone and is incomplete. The repertoire holds more than 50,000 clones, with 90% as singletons. What was sequenced was PBMCs. The receptors stem from a woman aged 50 to 60 with colorectal cancer. CDR3s include the opening cysteine and the closing phenylalanine or tryptophan. The order of the fields is V gene, D gene, J gene, clone size, CDR3 protein, CDR3 DNA. D genes are given only for firm matches. Expanded clones are given a class, and other clones once, few, many or no size at all.

TRBV7-6	-	TRBJ2-5	-	CASSIRTGTQYF	TGTGCCAGCAGCATCAGAACGGGGACCCAGTACTTC
TRBV5-1	-	TRBJ1-1	-	CASSWGTARSIEAFF	TGCGCCAGCAGCTGGGGGACCGCGCGATCCATTGAAGCTTTCTTT
TRBV5-1	-	TRBJ2-1	-	CASSLADFSHEQFF	TGCGCCAGCAGCTTGGCCGACTTTTCCCATGAGCAGTTCTTC
TRBV29-1	TRBD1	TRBJ2-7	-	CSVKPGTGLYYEQYF	TGCAGCGTTAAACCCGGGACAGGGCTCTACTACGAGCAGTACTTC
TRBV20-1	TRBD1	TRBJ2-7	-	CSASPGTGRGGEQYF	TGCAGTGCGAGTCCCGGGACAGGGCGCGGGGGCGAGCAGTACTTC
TRBV9	-	TRBJ2-1	-	CASSVLVDGEQFF	TGTGCCAGCAGCGTATTGGTAGACGGTGAGCAGTTCTTC
TRBV29-1	-	TRBJ1-1	-	CSARSGLEAFF	TGCAGCGCCCGTAGTGGTCTAGAAGCTTTCTTT
TRBV5-1	-	TRBJ1-2	-	CASSRSGREINYGYTF	TGCGCCAGCAGCCGCTCGGGGAGAGAGATTAACTATGGCTACACCTTC
TRBV6-2/TRBV6-3	-	TRBJ2-5	-	CASSHPDGQETQYF	TGTGCCAGCAGTCACCCCGACGGACAAGAGACCCAGTACTTC
TRBV5-4	-	TRBJ2-2	-	CASSPLEAAGELFF	TGTGCCAGCAGCCCCCTGGAGGCAGCCGGGGAGCTGTTTTTT
TRBV6-5	-	TRBJ1-2	few	CASSYDLAGGSYGYTF	TGTGCCAGCAGTTACGATCTCGCCGGGGGCTCCTATGGCTACACCTTC
TRBV3-1/TRBV3-2	-	TRBJ1-5	-	CASSQDAVRQPQHF	TGTGCCAGCAGCCAAGACGCGGTGAGGCAGCCCCAGCATTTT
TRBV9	-	TRBJ1-6	-	CASNLAQNSPLHF	TGTGCCAGCAATCTTGCTCAGAATTCACCCCTCCACTTT
TRBV6-5	-	TRBJ1-2	-	CASKKPGHRTHGYTF	TGTGCCAGCAAAAAGCCGGGACACCGGACCCATGGCTACACCTTC
TRBV20-1	-	TRBJ1-1	-	CSARNTEAFF	TGCAGTGCCAGAAACACTGAAGCTTTCTTT
TRBV30	-	TRBJ2-7	-	CAWSVGPAAPYEQYF	TGTGCCTGGAGTGTAGGTCCGGCAGCGCCCTACGAGCAGTACTTC
TRBV18	-	TRBJ2-1	once	CASSPPGGNEQFF	TGTGCCAGCTCACCACCGGGCGGTAATGAGCAGTTCTTC
TRBV7-6	-	TRBJ1-1	-	CASSPEVGTEAFF	TGTGCCAGCAGCCCAGAGGTTGGAACTGAAGCTTTCTTT
TRBV7-2	TRBD2	TRBJ2-7	once	CASSPAGGSSYEQYF	TGTGCCAGCAGTCCCGCGGGGGGGAGCTCCTACGAGCAGTACTTC
TRBV28	TRBD1	TRBJ2-5	-	CASSSGGEETQYF	TGTGCCAGCAGTTCAGGGGGCGAAGAGACCCAGTACTTC
TRBV20-1	-	TRBJ2-1	-	CSAPTGREQFF	TGCAGTGCTCCGACAGGCCGCGAGCAGTTCTTC
TRBV20-1	TRBD2	TRBJ2-5	-	CSASSPGLAGKETQYF	TGCAGTGCTAGTTCTCCGGGACTAGCGGGGAAGGAGACCCAGTACTTC
TRBV3-1/TRBV3-2	-	TRBJ2-3	-	CASSQVGSTDTQYF	TGTGCCAGCAGCCAAGTGGGATCCACAGATACGCAGTATTTT
TRBV7-7	-	TRBJ2-5	-	CASSPAGSGRETQYF	TGTGCTAGCAGCCCTGCCGGGTCAGGGAGAGAGACCCAGTACTTC
TRBV28	TRBD1	TRBJ1-2	-	CASREGTANYGYTF	TGTGCCAGCAGAGAGGGGACAGCGAACTATGGCTACACCTTC
TRBV5-4	-	TRBJ2-7	few	CASRITGSNLASEQYF	TGTGCCAGCAGAATTACAGGGAGTAACCTTGCTTCCGAGCAGTACTTC
TRBV18	TRBD1	TRBJ2-3	-	CASSPGTVDTQYF	TGTGCCAGCTCACCGGGGACAGTAGATACGCAGTATTTT
TRBV28	-	TRBJ1-1	-	CATAHTEAFF	TGTGCCACGGCCCACACTGAAGCTTTCTTT
TRBV7-2	-	TRBJ2-7	-	CASSLDSGTYEQYF	TGTGCCAGCAGCTTAGATTCAGGGACCTACGAGCAGTACTTC
TRBV19	TRBD2	TRBJ2-1	-	CASSIVERETEQFF	TGTGCCAGTAGTATAGTTGAGCGGGAGACTGAGCAGTTCTTC
TRBV6-5	-	TRBJ2-4	-	CASSYSRGSSQYF	TGTGCCAGCAGTTACTCGAGAGGGAGTAGTCAGTACTTC
TRBV23-1	-	TRBJ2-7	few	CASSQSTGPTYEQYF	TGCGCCAGCAGTCAATCGACAGGACCGACCTACGAGCAGTACTTC
TRBV9	-	TRBJ1-2	-	CASRTPIYGYTF	TGTGCCAGCAGGACACCGATCTATGGCTACACCTTC